Listed below are T cell receptor beta chains from one sample, sequenced in a study of cytomegalovirus exposure and HLA in healthy donors. The protocol was immunoSEQ multiplex PCR, while the TCRdb copy is restricted to in-frame clones and leaves out a portion. The sample lists 100,000 to 150,000 clones; 75% to 90% were seen once. Material: PBMCs. These receptors came from a man aged 25-45 years in good health and CMV-seronegative. Each CDR3 is given with its conserved first and last residue. A D gene is named only where the DNA matches it firmly. Clone size is given for some rows only: seen once, a few or many times, or a class if the clone is expanded.

d_call | clone_size | j_call | v_call | cdr3_nt | cdr3_aa
. | few | TRBJ2-7 | TRBV5-1 | TGCGCCAGCAGTTTTAGACCGGGTTCTGTCGTCGAGCAGTACTTC | CASSFRPGSVVEQYF
. | . | TRBJ2-7 | TRBV28 | TGTGCCAGCAGTCCCCCGGCAGGGGCCCTCTCCTACGAGCAGTACTTC | CASSPPAGALSYEQYF
TRBD1 | . | TRBJ2-2 | TRBV11-3 | TGTGCCAGCAGCTTGGGTACAGGGGGCCCCGGGGAGCTGTTTTTT | CASSLGTGGPGELFF
TRBD2 | once | TRBJ2-2 | TRBV6-1 | TGTGCCAGCAGTGAGACTAGCGGGATCGACACCGGGGAGCTGTTTTTT | CASSETSGIDTGELFF
TRBD2 | . | TRBJ2-5 | TRBV10-1 | TGCGCCAGCAGTGAGTCGACTAGCGGGGGACAAGGGACCCAGTACTTC | CASSESTSGGQGTQYF
TRBD1 | . | TRBJ2-7 | TRBV2 | TGTGCCAGCAGTGAGGTGGGACAGGGGTCCGAGCAGTACTTC | CASSEVGQGSEQYF
TRBD1 | . | TRBJ1-1 | TRBV7-9 | TGTGCCAGCACCTCAAGACAGGGGGGAGAGGACACTGAAGCTTTCTTT | CASTSRQGGEDTEAFF
. | . | TRBJ1-4 | TRBV28 | TGTGCCAGCAGTACGCCACAGTCGGGAAGGGAAAAACTGTTTTTT | CASSTPQSGREKLFF
TRBD1 | . | TRBJ2-2 | TRBV7-2 | TGTGCCAGCAGCAGGGACAGGGTGGAAACCGGGGAGCTGTTTTTT | CASSRDRVETGELFF
. | . | TRBJ2-3 | TRBV7-9 | TGTGCCAGCAGCTTAGGGGTAGGGGGCACAGATACGCAGTATTTT | CASSLGVGGTDTQYF
TRBD1 | few | TRBJ2-7 | TRBV19 | TGTGCCAGTAGTATGACGCTCTGGACAGGCTACTACGAGCAGTACTTC | CASSMTLWTGYYEQYF
TRBD2 | . | TRBJ2-7 | TRBV29-1 | TGCAGCGCTGGACTAGGAGCCTACGAGCAGTACTTC | CSAGLGAYEQYF
TRBD2 | . | TRBJ2-7 | TRBV10-1 | TGCGCCAGCAGCGGGGGACTAGCGAAGGACCACGAGCAGTACTTC | CASSGGLAKDHEQYF
. | . | TRBJ2-6 | TRBV4-3 | TGCGCCAGCAGCCAAGATCTCCCCTCTGGGGCCAACGTCCTGACTTTC | CASSQDLPSGANVLTF
TRBD1 | . | TRBJ2-7 | TRBV5-1 | TGCGCCAGCAGCTACGGACAGGGTGGCGAGCAGTACTTC | CASSYGQGGEQYF
TRBD1 | . | TRBJ1-3 | TRBV6-6 | TGTGCCAGCAGTGTGGAAGGGACAGGGGCTGGAAACACCATATATTTT | CASSVEGTGAGNTIYF
. | . | TRBJ2-4 | TRBV6-5 | TGTGCCAGCAGTAGCCGCCGGGGGAAAAACAGTCAGTACTTC | CASSSRRGKNSQYF